The sequence of this T cell receptor beta chain was determined in a study of shared clonotypes between healthy human individuals. At the level of the study: Those who served as donors were two women and a few men between the ages of 18 and 49.

Each sorted subset replicate got 200 ng genomic DNA, tens of thousands of genomes. Clones were read by immunoSEQ multiplex PCR, and TCRdb kept only the in-frame ones, dropping some. The top ten hold more than 0.35% of the sample, which has a few million clones, 80% to 95% seen once. Those who donated, Caucasian adults without exception, all lived in Nashville, Tennessee. The germline V gene has CDR1 SGHRS and CDR2 YFSETQ. Losses at the gene ends were 5 bases for V and 7 bases for J; bases not matched to a gene: 12. The CDR3 loop spans 15 amino acids. This clonotype originated in a man between 18 and 29 years old in good health. Some clones in this sample may be carry-over from other donors' samples. Sequencing was carried out using naive CD4+ T cells from PBMCs. The subset: CD45RA+ positively selected. This sequence joins TRBV5-1 and TRBJ2-1; TRBD2 agrees at 7 bases. In DNA, the CDR3 is TGCGCCAGCAGTCCTGTGGGGAATAGCGGGAATGAGCAGTTCTTC. Protein product: CASSPVGNSGNEQFF.